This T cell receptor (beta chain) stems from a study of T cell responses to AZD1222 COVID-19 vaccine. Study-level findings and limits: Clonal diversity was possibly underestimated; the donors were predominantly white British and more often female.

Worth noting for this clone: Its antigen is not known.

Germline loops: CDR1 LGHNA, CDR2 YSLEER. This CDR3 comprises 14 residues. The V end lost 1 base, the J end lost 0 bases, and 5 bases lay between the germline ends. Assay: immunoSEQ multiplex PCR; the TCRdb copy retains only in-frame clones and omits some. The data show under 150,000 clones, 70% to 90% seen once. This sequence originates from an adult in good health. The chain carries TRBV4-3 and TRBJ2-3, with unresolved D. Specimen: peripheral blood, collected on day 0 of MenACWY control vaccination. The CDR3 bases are TGCGCCAGCAGCCAAGCGAGCAGCACAGATACGCAGTATTTT. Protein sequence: CASSQASSTDTQYF.